The 21 T cell receptor beta chains below come from one sample, sequenced in a study of CD8 T cells in ankylosing spondylitis. TCRdb independently ran MiXCR on the 5' RACE reads; one entry per CDR3 protein. The sample lists about 800,000 distinct CDR3 sequences; 12% were seen once. Findings and limits, study-wide: Seemingly characteristic of ankylosing spondylitis blood was a TCR beta motif consisting of several highly homologous variants.

These TCRs' antigens remain unknown. Material for sequencing was blood, either unsorted or a sorted T cell fraction (not recorded which). The receptors stem from a male donor with ankylosing spondylitis.

The CDR3 spells CASSLGEQRSYEQYF. The CDR3 DNA is TGTGCCAGCAGCTTGGGAGAGCAACGCTCCTACGAGCAGTACTTC. This chain connects TRBV5-6 to TRBJ2-7; D is ambiguous. This CDR3 has 15 residues. V shed 0 bases and J shed 0 bases, with 10 bases lying between them. Looked up from germline, CDR1 is SGHDT and CDR2 is YYEEEE.

This clonotype was seen a few times. The rearrangement joins TRBV5-1 to TRBJ2-1; 10 bases map to TRBD2. The V gene's germline CDR1 is SGHRS and CDR2 YFSETQ. The trim removed 1 base at V and 0 bases at J, leaving 10 bases unmatched. The CDR3 contains 19 residues. CDR3 bases: TGCGCCAGCAGCTTGCGTAGCGGGGGGACCACGAGCTCCTACAATGAGCAGTTCTTC. This gives the protein CASSLRSGGTTSSYNEQFF.

The chain joins TRBV20-1 to TRBJ1-5, with D possibly being TRBD1 (6 bases). Germline loops: CDR1 DFQATT, CDR2 SNEGSKA (reference sequence). The length of the CDR3 is 14 residues. Trimming cost V 5 bases and J 1 base, with 12 bases left between them. The DNA of the CDR3 is TGCAGTGCTCCCGGGGGGCCGAGCAATCAGCCCCAGCATTTT. It encodes CSAPGGPSNQPQHF.

The sample holds a few counts of this clonotype. V is TRBV20-1 and J is TRBJ2-2, with 7 positions matching TRBD1. CDR1 is DFQATT, CDR2 SNEGSKA, per germline (reference sequence). The CDR3 contains 13 residues. The V segment lost 6 bases and the J segment 4 bases; nucleotides outside the gene matches: 5. The CDR3 bases are TGCAGTGCACAGGGGCGTTCCACCGGGGAGCTGTTTTTT. Amino acids: CSAQGRSTGELFF.

The genes are TRBV29-1 and TRBJ2-1, with TRBD2 matching over 9 bases. The length of the CDR3 is 15 residues. The germline V gene encodes CDR1 SQVTM and CDR2 ANQGSEA. V lost 2 bases, J lost 4 bases, and 6 bases stayed unmatched. This chain's CDR3 is CSVESREGSYNEQFF. CDR3 nucleotides: TGCAGCGTTGAATCGCGGGAGGGGTCTTACAATGAGCAGTTCTTC.

This clonotype was recorded a few times. This rearrangement joins TRBV4-1 to TRBJ2-7; 11 bases are a match to TRBD2. Germline CDR1 reads MGHRA; CDR2 reads YSYEKL. The CDR3 extends over 15 amino acids. V dropped 3 bases and J dropped 2; count of bases not matched to a gene: 3. DNA for the CDR3: TGCGCCAGCAGCCAGGGACTAGCGGCGGCCTACGAGCAGTACTTC. Translated, it gives CASSQGLAAAYEQYF.

This clonotype was recorded many times. The V call is TRBV20-1, the J call TRBJ1-1; the D gene is possibly TRBD1 (6 bases). In germline, CDR1 is DFQATT, CDR2 SNEGSKA (reference sequence). This CDR3 has 14 amino acids. Trimming pared 3 bases from V and 0 bases from J, leaving 11 bases between. CDR3 amino acids: CSASRGPLNTEAFF. The CDR3 bases are TGCAGTGCTAGCAGGGGACCGTTGAACACTGAAGCTTTCTTT.

This clonotype was seen only a few times. This rearrangement joins TRBV10-1 to TRBJ1-2; D gene ambiguous. V was cut by 4 bases and J by 6 bases, with 12 bases left in between. From germline, CDR1 is WNHNN and CDR2 SYGVQD (reference sequence). CDR3 length equals 13 residues. CDR3 residues: CASSGRLRDGYTF. CDR3 coding DNA: TGCGCCAGCAGTGGGCGACTGCGGGATGGCTACACCTTC.

This clonotype has a handful of counts. This chain uses TRBV6-1 with TRBJ1-1, with D unresolved. With 5 bases removed from V and 0 bases from J, the gap between germline ends came to 10 bases. Germline V gene lookup returns CDR1 MNHNS and CDR2 SASEGT. The length of the CDR3 is 14 residues. This CDR3 reads CASSQIYMNTEAFF. The DNA for the CDR3 is TGTGCCAGCAGTCAAATTTACATGAACACTGAAGCTTTCTTT.

The table lists this clonotype with a few counts. V is TRBV11-2 and J is TRBJ2-5; possibly TRBD1 or TRBD2 for D (5 bases each). The V and J ends lost 0 bases and 4 bases respectively, with 15 bases between them. The CDR3 spans 16 residues. Germline V lookup: CDR1 SGHAT, CDR2 FQNNGV. The CDR3 region is CASSLDGYGGVETQYF. The CDR3 nucleotides read TGTGCCAGCAGCTTAGATGGGTATGGGGGAGTAGAGACCCAGTACTTC.

This clonotype has a handful of counts. The chain carries TRBV28 and TRBJ1-2; D is unresolved. The germline CDR1 and CDR2 sequences are MDHEN and SYDVKM. The V end was cut by 3 bases, the J end by 8 bases, with 7 bases between. This CDR3 has 11 amino acids. CDR3 bases: TGTGCCAGCAGTTTGAGGATGGGCTACACCTTC. Translated, it gives CASSLRMGYTF.

This clonotype was seen a few times. The gene calls are TRBV20-1 and TRBJ1-1; the match to TRBD1 covers 8 bases. The CDR3 totals 14 residues. The V segment lost 6 bases and the J segment 3 bases; nucleotides outside the gene matches: 9. CDR1 and CDR2 (germline): DFQATT, SNEGSKA (reference sequence). The CDR3 is CSANSDREYTEAFF. CDR3 coding DNA: TGCAGTGCAAACTCGGACAGGGAGTACACTGAAGCTTTCTTT.

Notes on this clonotype: A read error is possible here, since a much larger clone lies one base away. V usage is TRBV20-1 and J usage is TRBJ2-4, with D perhaps TRBD2 (5 bases). The V and J ends lost 4 bases and 0 bases respectively, with 10 bases between them. The germline V gene encodes CDR1 DFQATT and CDR2 SNEGSKA (reference sequence). The CDR3 is 14 amino acids. The CDR3 protein is CSATERRAKNIQYF. CDR3 DNA: TGCAGTGCTACAGAGCGGAGAGCCAAAAACATTCAGTACTTC.

This clonotype came up a few times. The V and J genes are TRBV11-2 and TRBJ1-2, with 7 bases fitting TRBD1. The CDR3 contains 13 residues. Germline V gene data show CDR1 as SGHAT and CDR2 as FQNNGV. J lost 7 bases, V lost 5 bases, and 7 bases had no gene match. The CDR3 is CASSPDRVPGYTF. In DNA, the CDR3 is TGTGCCAGCAGCCCTGACAGGGTGCCTGGCTACACCTTC.

This clonotype was found once. The chain couples TRBV11-3 to TRBJ2-2, with no clear D. The CDR3 contains 12 residues. With 7 bases removed from V and 6 bases from J, the gap between germline ends came to 9 bases. Germline CDR1 is SGHNT and CDR2 is YENEEA. The CDR3 nucleotides read TGTGCCAGCAAGAGTGCACCCGGGGAGCTGTTTTTT. It encodes CASKSAPGELFF.

This clonotype was recorded many times. The rearrangement joins TRBV5-1 to TRBJ2-5, with D perhaps matching TRBD1 (6 bases). The germline V gene encodes CDR1 SGHRS and CDR2 YFSETQ. Trimming removed 1 base at V and 3 bases at J, with 7 bases between. This CDR3 is built from 13 residues. This CDR3 is CASSLPGEETQYF. For the CDR3, the DNA is TGCGCCAGCAGCTTGCCAGGGGAAGAGACCCAGTACTTC.

V and J are TRBV27 and TRBJ2-1; 7 bases are shared with TRBD2. The germline V gene has CDR1 MNHEY and CDR2 SMNVEV (reference sequence). The CDR3 sequence is 17 residues long. J gave up 10 bases and V 3 bases, and 18 bases lay outside the gene matches. This CDR3 reads CASSFTPAGVNLGEQFF. CDR3 DNA: TGTGCCAGCAGTTTCACCCCTGCGGGAGTAAATCTAGGGGAGCAGTTCTTC.

This chain connects TRBV27 to TRBJ2-7, with 12 bases matching TRBD2. J lost 3 bases, V lost 5 bases, and 11 bases had no gene match. CDR1 is MNHEY and CDR2 is SMNVEV in the germline V gene (reference sequence). The CDR3 runs 17 residues. For the CDR3, the DNA is TGTGCCAGCAGTCCTAGACTAGCGGGAGCATCGGGCTACGAGCAGTACTTC. This gives the protein CASSPRLAGASGYEQYF.

V and J are TRBV6-1 and TRBJ2-7; D could derive from TRBD1 or TRBD2 (5 bases each). V lost 8 bases and J 3 bases, leaving 17 bases between the germline ends. Per germline, CDR1 MNHNS and CDR2 SASEGT. This CDR3 is built from 14 residues. DNA of the CDR3: TGTGCCAGCCGACCGGGACGAGGGGACTACGAGCAGTACTTC. Protein: CASRPGRGDYEQYF.

This clonotype has ten or more counts. In DNA, the CDR3 is TGCGCCAGCAGCTTGGATGGTAATTCACCCCTCCACTTT. Translated, it gives CASSLDGNSPLHF. The rearrangement uses TRBV5-1 and TRBJ1-6, with unresolved D. Trimming took off 0 bases at V and 6 bases at J, with 4 bases between the two ends. The CDR3 length is 13 residues. Germline V gene lookup returns CDR1 SGHRS and CDR2 YFSETQ.

The chain links TRBV15 to TRBJ2-5; D gene ambiguous. Germline V gene sequence: CDR1 LNHNV, CDR2 YYDKDF (reference sequence). Trimming took 0 bases from V and 0 from J, leaving 11 bases between them. CDR3 size: 16 residues. CDR3 loop: CATSRDPAMYQETQYF. In DNA, the CDR3 is TGTGCCACCAGCAGAGATCCCGCAATGTACCAAGAGACCCAGTACTTC. Full variable domain (rest looked up from reference TRBV15 and TRBJ2-5): DAMVIQNPRYQVTQFGKPVTLSCSQTLNHNVMYWYQQKSSQAPKLLFHYYDKDFNNEADTPDNFQSRRPNTSFCFLDIRSPGLGDTAMYLCATSRDPAMYQETQYFGPGTRLLVL.